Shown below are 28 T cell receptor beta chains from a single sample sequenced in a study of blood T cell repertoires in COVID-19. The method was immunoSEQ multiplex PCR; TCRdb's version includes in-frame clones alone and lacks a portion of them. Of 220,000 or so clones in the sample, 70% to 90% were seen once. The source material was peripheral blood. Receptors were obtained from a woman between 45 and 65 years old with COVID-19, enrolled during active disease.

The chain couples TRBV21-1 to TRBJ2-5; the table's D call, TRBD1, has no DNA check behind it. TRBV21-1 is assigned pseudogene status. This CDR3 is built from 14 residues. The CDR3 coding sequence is TGTGCCAGCAGCAAAGGGGCAGTGCAAGAGACCCAGTACTTC. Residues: CASSKGAVQETQYF.

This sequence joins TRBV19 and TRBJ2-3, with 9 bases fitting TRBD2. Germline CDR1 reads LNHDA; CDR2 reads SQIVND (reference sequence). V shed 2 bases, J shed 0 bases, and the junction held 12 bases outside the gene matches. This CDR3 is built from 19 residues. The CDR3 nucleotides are TGTGCCAGTAGTATAAACGGGCTAGCGGGATCTCTTAGCACAGATACGCAGTATTTT. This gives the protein CASSINGLAGSLSTDTQYF. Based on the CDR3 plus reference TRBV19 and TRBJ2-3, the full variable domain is DGGITQSPKYLFRKEGQNVTLSCEQNLNHDAMYWYRQDPGQGLRLIYYSQIVNDFQKGDIAEGYSVSREKKESFPLTVTSAQKNPTAFYLCASSINGLAGSLSTDTQYFGPGTRLTVL.

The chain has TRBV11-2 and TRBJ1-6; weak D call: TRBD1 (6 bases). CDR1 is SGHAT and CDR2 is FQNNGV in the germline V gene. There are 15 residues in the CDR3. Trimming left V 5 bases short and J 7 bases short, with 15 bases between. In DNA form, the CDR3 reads TGTGCCAGCAGCCAGCAGGGGAGGGCGAATTCACCCCTCCACTTT. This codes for CASSQQGRANSPLHF.

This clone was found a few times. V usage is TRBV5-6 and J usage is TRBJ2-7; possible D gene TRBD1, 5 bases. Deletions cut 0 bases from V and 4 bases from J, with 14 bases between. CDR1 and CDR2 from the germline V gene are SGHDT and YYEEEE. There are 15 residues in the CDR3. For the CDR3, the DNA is TGTGCCAGCAGCTTGGGTTCCCAGGGTTGGTACGAGCAGTACTTC. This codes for CASSLGSQGWYEQYF.

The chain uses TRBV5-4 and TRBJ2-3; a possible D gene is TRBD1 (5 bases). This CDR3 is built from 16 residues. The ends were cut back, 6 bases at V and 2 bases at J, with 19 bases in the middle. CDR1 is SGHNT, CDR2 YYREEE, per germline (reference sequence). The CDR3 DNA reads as TGTGCCAGCACGCCCATGTTAGGCAGGGACACAGATACGCAGTATTTT. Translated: CASTPMLGRDTDTQYF.

CDR3 DNA sequence: TGTGCCAGTAGTATAGATTTAGTGCGGACAGGGGAGAAAGATACGCAGTATTTT. Protein: CASSIDLVRTGEKDTQYF. The rearrangement joins TRBV19 to TRBJ2-3; 9 bases map to TRBD1. J was trimmed by 5 bases and V by 0 bases; bases with no gene match: 12. CDR3 length: 18 residues. Germline CDR1 is LNHDA and CDR2 is SQIVND (reference sequence).

The CDR3 nucleotides read TGTGCCAGCAGCTTCCTAGCGGGGGGGCTCTCAGATACGCAGTATTTT. The encoded protein is CASSFLAGGLSDTQYF. The chain combines TRBV7-3 with TRBJ2-3; the match to TRBD2 covers 12 bases. The length of the CDR3 is 16 residues. Trimming at V came to 3 bases and at J to 4 bases, leaving 5 bases not matched to a gene. The germline V gene has CDR1 SGHTA and CDR2 FQGTGA. Variable domain in full (rest from reference TRBV7-3 and TRBJ2-3): GAGVSQTPSNKVTEKGKYVELRCDPISGHTALYWYRQSLGQGPEFLIYFQGTGAADDSGLPNDRFFAVRPEGSVSTLKIQRTERGDSAVYLCASSFLAGGLSDTQYFGPGTRLTVL.

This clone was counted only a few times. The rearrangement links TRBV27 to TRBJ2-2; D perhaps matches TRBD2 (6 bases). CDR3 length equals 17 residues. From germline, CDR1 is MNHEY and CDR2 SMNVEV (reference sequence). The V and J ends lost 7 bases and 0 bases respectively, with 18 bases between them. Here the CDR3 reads CASKRSTGLPNTGELFF. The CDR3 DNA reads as TGTGCCAGCAAAAGGTCCACGGGACTGCCGAACACCGGGGAGCTGTTTTTT.

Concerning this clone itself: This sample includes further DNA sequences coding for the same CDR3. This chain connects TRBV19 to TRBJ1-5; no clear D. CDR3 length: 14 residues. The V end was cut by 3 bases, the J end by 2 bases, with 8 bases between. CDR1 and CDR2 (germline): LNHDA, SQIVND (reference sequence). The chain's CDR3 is CASSISGGNQPQHF. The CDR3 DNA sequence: TGTGCCAGTAGTATCTCGGGAGGCAATCAGCCCCAGCATTTT.

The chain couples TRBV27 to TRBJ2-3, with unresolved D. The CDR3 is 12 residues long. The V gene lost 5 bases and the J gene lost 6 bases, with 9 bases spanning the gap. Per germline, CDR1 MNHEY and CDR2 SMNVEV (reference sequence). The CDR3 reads CASSDPRDTQYF. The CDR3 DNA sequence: TGTGCCAGCAGTGACCCGAGGGATACGCAGTATTTT.

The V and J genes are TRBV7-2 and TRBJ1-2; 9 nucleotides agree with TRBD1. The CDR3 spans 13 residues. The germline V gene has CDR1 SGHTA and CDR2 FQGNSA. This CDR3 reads CSTQQGAGYGYTF. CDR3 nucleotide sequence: TGTTCAACTCAACAGGGGGCAGGCTATGGCTACACCTTC.

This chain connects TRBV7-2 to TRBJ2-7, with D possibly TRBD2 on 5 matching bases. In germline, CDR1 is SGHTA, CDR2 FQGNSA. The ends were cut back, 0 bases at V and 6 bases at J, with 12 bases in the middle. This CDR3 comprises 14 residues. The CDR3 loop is CASSLAALGGEQYF. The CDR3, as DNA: TGTGCCAGCAGCTTAGCCGCGCTCGGAGGCGAGCAGTACTTC.

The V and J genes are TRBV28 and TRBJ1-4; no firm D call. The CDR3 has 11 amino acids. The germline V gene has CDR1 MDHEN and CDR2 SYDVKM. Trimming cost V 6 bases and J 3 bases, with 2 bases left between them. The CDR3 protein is CASSSNEKLFF. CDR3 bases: TGTGCCAGCAGCTCTAATGAAAAACTGTTTTTT.

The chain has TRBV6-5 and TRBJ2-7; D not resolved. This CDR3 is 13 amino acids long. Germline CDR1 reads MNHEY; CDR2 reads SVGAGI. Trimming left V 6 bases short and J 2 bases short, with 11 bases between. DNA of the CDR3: TGTGCCAGCAGCCCCAGGAATACCTACGAGCAGTACGTC. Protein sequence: CASSPRNTYEQYV.

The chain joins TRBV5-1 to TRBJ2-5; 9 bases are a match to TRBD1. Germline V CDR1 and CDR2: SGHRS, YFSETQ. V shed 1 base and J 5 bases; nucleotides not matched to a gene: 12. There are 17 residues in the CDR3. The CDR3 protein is CASSLRIGQQGAETQYF. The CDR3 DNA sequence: TGCGCCAGCAGCTTGCGGATTGGGCAACAGGGGGCTGAGACCCAGTACTTC. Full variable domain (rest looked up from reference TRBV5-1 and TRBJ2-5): KAGVTQTPRYLIKTRGQQVTLSCSPISGHRSVSWYQQTPGQGLQFLFEYFSETQRNKGNFPGRFSGRQFSNSRSEMNVSTLELGDSALYLCASSLRIGQQGAETQYFGPGTRLLVL.

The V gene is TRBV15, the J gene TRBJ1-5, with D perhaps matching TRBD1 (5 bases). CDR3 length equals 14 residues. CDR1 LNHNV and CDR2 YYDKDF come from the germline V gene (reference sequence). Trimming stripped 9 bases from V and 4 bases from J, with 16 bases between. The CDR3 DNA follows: TGTGCCACGGCGTTCCAGGGCGTAAATCAGCCCCAGCATTTT. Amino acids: CATAFQGVNQPQHF.

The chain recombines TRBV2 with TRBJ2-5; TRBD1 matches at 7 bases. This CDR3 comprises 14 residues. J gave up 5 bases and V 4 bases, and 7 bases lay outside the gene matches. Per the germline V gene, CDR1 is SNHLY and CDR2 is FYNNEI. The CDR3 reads CASSVRGGGETQYF. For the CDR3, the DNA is TGTGCCAGCAGTGTTCGAGGGGGCGGGGAGACCCAGTACTTC.

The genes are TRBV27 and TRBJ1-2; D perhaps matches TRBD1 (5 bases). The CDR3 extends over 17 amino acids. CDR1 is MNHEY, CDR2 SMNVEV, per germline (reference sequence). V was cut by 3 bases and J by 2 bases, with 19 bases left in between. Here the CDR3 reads CASSLHRAAGGNYGYTF. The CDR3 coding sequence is TGTGCCAGCAGTTTGCATCGGGCGGCGGGGGGGAACTATGGCTACACCTTC.

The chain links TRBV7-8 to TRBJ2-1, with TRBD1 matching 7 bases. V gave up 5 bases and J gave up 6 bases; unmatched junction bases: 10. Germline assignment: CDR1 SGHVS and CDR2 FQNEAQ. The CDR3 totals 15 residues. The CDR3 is CASSPRTRTGNEQFF. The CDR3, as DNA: TGTGCCAGCAGCCCAAGGACCCGGACAGGCAATGAGCAGTTCTTC.

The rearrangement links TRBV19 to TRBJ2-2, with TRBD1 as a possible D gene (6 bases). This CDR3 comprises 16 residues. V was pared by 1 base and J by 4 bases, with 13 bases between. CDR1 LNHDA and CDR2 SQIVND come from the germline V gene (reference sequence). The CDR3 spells CASSIGWGPGTGELFF. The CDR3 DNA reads TGTGCCAGTAGTATAGGTTGGGGGCCTGGCACCGGGGAGCTGTTTTTT.

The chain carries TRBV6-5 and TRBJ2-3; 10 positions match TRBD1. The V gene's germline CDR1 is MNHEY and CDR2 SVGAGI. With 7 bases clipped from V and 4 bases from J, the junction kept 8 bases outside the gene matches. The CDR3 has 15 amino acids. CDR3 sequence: CASTTGDRGADTQYF. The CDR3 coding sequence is TGTGCCAGCACGACGGGGGACAGGGGAGCAGATACGCAGTATTTT.

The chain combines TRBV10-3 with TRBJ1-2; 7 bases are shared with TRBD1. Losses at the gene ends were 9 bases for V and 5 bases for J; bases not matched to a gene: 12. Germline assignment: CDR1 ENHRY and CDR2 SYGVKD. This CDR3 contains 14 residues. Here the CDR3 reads CAIQGGQNLYGYTF. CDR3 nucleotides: TGTGCCATTCAAGGGGGACAGAATCTTTATGGCTACACCTTC.

Here the CDR3 reads CASSSTGGGFF. CDR3 sequence (DNA): TGTGCCAGCAGCTCAACAGGGGGGGGGTTCTTC. The chain is built from TRBV5-8 and TRBJ2-1, with D possibly matching TRBD1 (8 bases). The CDR3 extends over 11 amino acids. Deletions cut 3 bases from V and 15 bases from J, with 13 bases between. In germline, CDR1 is SGHTS, CDR2 YDEGEE.

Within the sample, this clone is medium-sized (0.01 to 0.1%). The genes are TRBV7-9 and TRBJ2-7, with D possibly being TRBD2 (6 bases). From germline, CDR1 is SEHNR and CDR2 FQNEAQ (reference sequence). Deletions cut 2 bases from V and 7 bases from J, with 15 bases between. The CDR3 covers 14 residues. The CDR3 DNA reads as TGTGCCAGCAGCTTAAAGGCGGGGTCGGGGGAGCAGTACTTC. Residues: CASSLKAGSGEQYF.

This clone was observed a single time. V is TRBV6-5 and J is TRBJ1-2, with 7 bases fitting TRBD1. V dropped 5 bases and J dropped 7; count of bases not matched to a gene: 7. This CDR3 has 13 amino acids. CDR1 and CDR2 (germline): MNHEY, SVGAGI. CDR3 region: CASSRQGYSGYTF. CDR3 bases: TGTGCCAGCAGTCGACAGGGATATAGTGGCTACACCTTC.

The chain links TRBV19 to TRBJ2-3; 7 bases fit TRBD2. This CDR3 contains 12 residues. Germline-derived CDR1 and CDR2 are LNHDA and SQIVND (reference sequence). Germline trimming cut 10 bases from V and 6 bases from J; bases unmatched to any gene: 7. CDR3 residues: CAIRDYMDTQYF. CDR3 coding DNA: TGTGCCATCCGGGACTACATGGATACGCAGTATTTT. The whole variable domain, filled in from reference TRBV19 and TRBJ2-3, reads DGGITQSPKYLFRKEGQNVTLSCEQNLNHDAMYWYRQDPGQGLRLIYYSQIVNDFQKGDIAEGYSVSREKKESFPLTVTSAQKNPTAFYLCAIRDYMDTQYFGPGTRLTVL.

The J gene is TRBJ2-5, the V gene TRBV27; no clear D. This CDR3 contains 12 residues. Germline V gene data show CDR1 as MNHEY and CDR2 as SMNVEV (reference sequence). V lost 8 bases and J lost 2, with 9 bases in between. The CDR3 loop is CASSSGQETQYF. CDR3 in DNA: TGTGCCAGCTCCTCCGGGCAAGAGACCCAGTACTTC.

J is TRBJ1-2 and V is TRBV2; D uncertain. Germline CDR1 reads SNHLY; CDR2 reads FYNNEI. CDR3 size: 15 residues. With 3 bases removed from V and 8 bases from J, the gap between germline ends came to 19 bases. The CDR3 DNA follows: TGTGCCAGCAGTGACAGGTGGCGAAGTCGTATGGGCTACACCTTC. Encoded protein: CASSDRWRSRMGYTF.